The entry below gives a single TCR beta chain sequence along with its context. Its antigen is unidentified. TCRdb keeps only in-frame clones here, not all; method: immunoSEQ multiplex PCR. The sample has 120,000 or so clones; around 87% are singletons. The data are from a study of T cell responses to AZD1222 COVID-19 vaccine. Study conclusions and caveats: Repertoires were obtained only post-peak T cell response. Donors were chiefly white British, with a greater number of females, and clonal diversity was perhaps underestimated.

CDR1 and CDR2 (germline): LNHNV, YYDKDF (reference sequence). The CDR3 length is 13 residues. Trimming left V 3 bases short and J 3 bases short, with 6 bases between. The receptor's source is an adult in good health. The chain combines TRBV15 with TRBJ1-3; no clear D. The material was peripheral blood, obtained on day 0 of AZD1222 vaccination. The CDR3 sequence: CATSRDVGNTIYF. Here the CDR3 DNA reads TGTGCCACCAGCAGGGACGTTGGAAACACCATATATTTT. The full variable domain, completed using reference TRBV15 and TRBJ1-3, is DAMVIQNPRYQVTQFGKPVTLSCSQTLNHNVMYWYQQKSSQAPKLLFHYYDKDFNNEADTPDNFQSRRPNTSFCFLDIRSPGLGDTAMYLCATSRDVGNTIYFGEGSWLTVV.